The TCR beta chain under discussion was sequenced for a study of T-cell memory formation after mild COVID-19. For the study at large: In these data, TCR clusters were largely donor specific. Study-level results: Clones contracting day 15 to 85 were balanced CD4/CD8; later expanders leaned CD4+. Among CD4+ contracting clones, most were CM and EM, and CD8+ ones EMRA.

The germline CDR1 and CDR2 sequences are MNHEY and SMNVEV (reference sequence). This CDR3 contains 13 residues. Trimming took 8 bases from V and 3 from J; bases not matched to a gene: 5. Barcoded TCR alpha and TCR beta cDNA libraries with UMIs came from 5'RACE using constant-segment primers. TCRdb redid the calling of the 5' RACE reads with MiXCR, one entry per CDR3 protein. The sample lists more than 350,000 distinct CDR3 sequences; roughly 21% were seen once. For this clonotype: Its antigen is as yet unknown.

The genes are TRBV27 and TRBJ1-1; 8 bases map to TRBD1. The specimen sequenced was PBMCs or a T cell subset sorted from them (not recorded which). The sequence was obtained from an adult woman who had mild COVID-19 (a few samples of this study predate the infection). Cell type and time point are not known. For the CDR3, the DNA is TGTGCCAGCTTCAGGGGGCTGTACACTGAAGCTTTCTTT. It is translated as CASFRGLYTEAFF.